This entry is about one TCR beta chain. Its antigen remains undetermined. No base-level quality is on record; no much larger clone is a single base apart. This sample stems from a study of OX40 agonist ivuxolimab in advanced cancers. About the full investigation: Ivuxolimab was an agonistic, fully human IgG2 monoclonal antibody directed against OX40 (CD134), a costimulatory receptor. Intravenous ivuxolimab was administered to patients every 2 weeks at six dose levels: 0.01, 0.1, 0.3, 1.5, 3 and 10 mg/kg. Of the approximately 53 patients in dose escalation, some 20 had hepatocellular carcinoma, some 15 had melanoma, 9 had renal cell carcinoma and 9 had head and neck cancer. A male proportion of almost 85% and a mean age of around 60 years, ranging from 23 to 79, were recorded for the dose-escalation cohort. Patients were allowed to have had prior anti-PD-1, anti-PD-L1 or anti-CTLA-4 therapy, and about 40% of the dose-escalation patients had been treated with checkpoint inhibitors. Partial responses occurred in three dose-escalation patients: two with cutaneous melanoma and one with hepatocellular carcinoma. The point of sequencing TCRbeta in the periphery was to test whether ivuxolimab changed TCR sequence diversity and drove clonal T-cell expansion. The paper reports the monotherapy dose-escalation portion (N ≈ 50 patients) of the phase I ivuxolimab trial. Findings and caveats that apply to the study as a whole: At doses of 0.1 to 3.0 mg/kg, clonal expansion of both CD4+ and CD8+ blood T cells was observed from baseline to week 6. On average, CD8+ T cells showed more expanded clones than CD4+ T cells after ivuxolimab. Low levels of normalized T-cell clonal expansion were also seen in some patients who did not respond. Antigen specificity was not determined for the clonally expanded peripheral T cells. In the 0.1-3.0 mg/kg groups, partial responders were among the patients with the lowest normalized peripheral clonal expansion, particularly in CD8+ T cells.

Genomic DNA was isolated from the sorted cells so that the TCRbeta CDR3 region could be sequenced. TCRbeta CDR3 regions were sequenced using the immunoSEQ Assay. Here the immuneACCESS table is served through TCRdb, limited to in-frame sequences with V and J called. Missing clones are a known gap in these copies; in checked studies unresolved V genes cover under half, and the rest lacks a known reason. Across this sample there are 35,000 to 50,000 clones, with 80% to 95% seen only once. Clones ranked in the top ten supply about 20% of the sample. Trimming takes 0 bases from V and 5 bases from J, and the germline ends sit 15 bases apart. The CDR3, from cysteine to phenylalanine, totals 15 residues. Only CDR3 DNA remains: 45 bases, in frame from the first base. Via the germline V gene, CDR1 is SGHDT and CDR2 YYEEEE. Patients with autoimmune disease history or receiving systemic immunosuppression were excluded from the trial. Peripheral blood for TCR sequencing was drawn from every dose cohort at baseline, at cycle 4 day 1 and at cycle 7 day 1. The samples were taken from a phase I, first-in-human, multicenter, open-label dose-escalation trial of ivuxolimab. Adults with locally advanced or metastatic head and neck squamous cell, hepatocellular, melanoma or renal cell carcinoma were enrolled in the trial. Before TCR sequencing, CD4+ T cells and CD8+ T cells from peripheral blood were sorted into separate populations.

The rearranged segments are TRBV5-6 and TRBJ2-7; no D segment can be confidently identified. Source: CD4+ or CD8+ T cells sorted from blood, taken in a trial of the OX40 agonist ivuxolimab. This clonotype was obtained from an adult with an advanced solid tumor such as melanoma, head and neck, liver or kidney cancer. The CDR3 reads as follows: CASSLAKRLTHEQYF. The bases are TGTGCCAGCAGCTTGGCCAAACGCCTGACCCACGAGCAGTACTTC.